This T cell receptor beta chain derives from a study of T cell repertoires in cytomegalovirus infection. Study information: Public signatures in TCR beta pointed to CMV infection and matching HLA type.

Note on this clonotype: Its antigen is still unknown.

Study findings and constraints: Adding up the frequency of public TCR beta families identified people who carried CMV plus the relevant HLA. HLA-C-restricted CMV-specific TCR beta clonotypes were dominant in the ex vivo response.

Per the germline V gene, CDR1 is LNHDA and CDR2 is SQIVND (reference sequence). V was trimmed by 8 bases and J by 3 bases, leaving 19 bases between them. This CDR3 contains 15 residues. TCRdb recomputed calls from the reads with MiXCR, one row per CDR3 protein. Of roughly 320,000 distinct CDR3 sequences listed, more than 8% are singletons. The sample consisted of PBMCs. The V gene is TRBV19, the J gene TRBJ2-5; no clear D gene. The receptor's source is a human donor in good health (CMV status not recorded). Some clones in this sample may be carry-over from other donors' samples. DNA for the CDR3: TGTGCCAGTGAGGCGGTCGACAAAAGGGAAGAGACCCAGTACTTC. Its protein is CASEAVDKREETQYF. Drawing the rest from reference TRBV19 and TRBJ2-5, the complete variable domain is DGGITQSPKYLFRKEGQNVTLSCEQNLNHDAMYWYRQDPGQGLRLIYYSQIVNDFQKGDIAEGYSVSREKKESFPLTVTSAQKNPTAFYLCASEAVDKREETQYFGPGTRLLVL.